This T cell receptor beta chain originates from a study of beta chain features in type 1 diabetes. Study information: Age, gender and cell yields were similar between patients and healthy donors.

All of the isolated RNA was reverse transcribed, so expressed TCRB transcripts were sequenced. Produced via immunoSEQ multiplex PCR; TCRdb's table is partial and in-frame only. This table has 900,000 or so clones, about a sixth appearing once. Deletions cut 4 bases from V and 0 bases from J, with 13 bases between. From germline, CDR1 is SGHRS and CDR2 YFSETQ. The CDR3 length is 15 residues. The receptor was derived from a woman aged 18-35 years in good health. The specimen sequenced was naive CD4+ T cells from blood. The chain links TRBV5-1 to TRBJ1-1; D remains ambiguous. Here the CDR3 DNA reads TGCGCCAGCAGCCCCTCCGGGAAAATGAACACTGAAGCTTTCTTT. Protein sequence: CASSPSGKMNTEAFF.